This T cell receptor beta chain was sequenced in a study of molecular identifiers for immune sequencing clone quantification. This CDR3 is 13 amino acids long. Germline CDR1 LNHNV, CDR2 YYDKDF (reference sequence). Each CDR3 protein gets one entry after TCRdb re-called the PCR reads with MiXCR. This table holds about 640,000 distinct CDR3 sequences, roughly 21% found once. As regards this clonotype: Germline and junction disagree at one end, which may indicate a read error.

The chain combines TRBV15 with TRBJ2-3, with D possibly TRBD2 on 5 matching bases. Sequencing used naive CD8+ T cells from blood, with Jurkat cell RNA spiked in. Regarding subset: FACS-sorted CD8+CD4-CCR7+CD45RA+ naive T cells. The TCR was taken from a human donor in good health. Some libraries in this study had Jurkat cell RNA spiked in. CDR3 bases: TGTACCACCAGCAGCGGCGGCAATGGGGAGCAGTATTTT. Its translation is CTTSSGGNGEQYF.